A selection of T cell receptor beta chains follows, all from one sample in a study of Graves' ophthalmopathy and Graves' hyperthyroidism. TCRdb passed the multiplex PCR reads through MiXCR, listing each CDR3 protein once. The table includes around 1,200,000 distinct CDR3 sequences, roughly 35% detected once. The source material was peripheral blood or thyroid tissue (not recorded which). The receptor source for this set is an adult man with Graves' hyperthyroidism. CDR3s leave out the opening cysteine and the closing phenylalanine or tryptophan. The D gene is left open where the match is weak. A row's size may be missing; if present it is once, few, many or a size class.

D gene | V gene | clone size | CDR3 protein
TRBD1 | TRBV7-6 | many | ASRGQGVNTEAF
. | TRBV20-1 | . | SARVAGGISLYTEAF
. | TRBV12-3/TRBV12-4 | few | ASSSEDNRDPYEQY
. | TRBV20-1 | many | SASVGGRVNNSPLH
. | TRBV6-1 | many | ASSEFGVRNQPQH
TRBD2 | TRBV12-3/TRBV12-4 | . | ASSEAGGFFAYVLT
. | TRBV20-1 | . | SALPFGGRRTDTQY
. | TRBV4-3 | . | ASSHNRPGSHEQY
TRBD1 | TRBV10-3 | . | AISEITGTGFPEAF
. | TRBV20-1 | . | SAWDATQY
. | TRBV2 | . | ASRLRTRSGSGYT
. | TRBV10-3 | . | AISGTSGAEAF
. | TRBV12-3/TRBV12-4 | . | ASRGAGTPYEQY
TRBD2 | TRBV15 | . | ATSRGGSGGWETQY
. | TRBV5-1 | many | ASRPDSGNTIY
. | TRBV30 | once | AWFPPVQSTEAF
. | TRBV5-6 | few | ASSLGRWLAYTGELF
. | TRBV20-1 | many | SATYPSEQY
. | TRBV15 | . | ATSEPPSGDQETQY
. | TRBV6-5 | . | ASSYSTSGNTIY
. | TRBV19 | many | ASSFRDILEAF
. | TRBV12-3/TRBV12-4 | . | ASSYLPIRSGYT
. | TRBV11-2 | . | ASSPQGGQPLH
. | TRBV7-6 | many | ASSSDRSGSGNTIY
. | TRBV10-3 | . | AISEGATNEAF
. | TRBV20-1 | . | SARGMAGLVGELF
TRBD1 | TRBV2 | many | ASSRTGGHGYT
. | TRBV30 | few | AWTQNSPLH
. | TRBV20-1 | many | SASYGQWNSPLH
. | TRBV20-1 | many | SARDRIINYGYT
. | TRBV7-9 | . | ASSLSLETLGELF
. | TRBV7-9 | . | ASSPPSAGTLSGNTIY